The 18 T cell receptor beta chains below all came from one sample that was sequenced in a study of T cells after yellow fever vaccination. MiXCR, run by TCRdb on the 5' RACE reads, gives a single entry per CDR3 protein. Of under 550,000 distinct CDR3 sequences in the sample, 21% were seen once. Sequencing used PBMCs, obtained 21 days after the first yellow fever vaccination. Every receptor here comes from a man aged 18-30 years who received the YFV17D yellow fever vaccine.

At least ten counts were recorded for this clonotype. J is TRBJ2-3 and V is TRBV20-1; TRBD2 matches at 11 bases. V lost 5 bases, J lost 6 bases, and 13 bases stayed unmatched. Germline-derived CDR1 and CDR2 are DFQATT and SNEGSKA (reference sequence). The CDR3 is made up of 16 amino acids. CDR3 protein: CSAPQLAGAYGDTQYF. Written as DNA, the CDR3 is TGCAGTGCTCCCCAACTAGCGGGGGCGTACGGGGATACGCAGTATTTT.

This clonotype was counted between two and nine times. The V call is TRBV6-5, the J call TRBJ2-1, with a weak D call TRBD1 (5 bases). The CDR3 totals 13 residues. V was cut by 4 bases and J by 3 bases, with 7 bases left in between. Per germline, CDR1 MNHEY and CDR2 SVGAGI. Written as DNA, the CDR3 is TGTGCCAGCAGTTCAGGGTTCTACAATGAGCAGTTCTTC. Translation gives CASSSGFYNEQFF.

The rearrangement uses TRBV15 and TRBJ1-3; no definite D call. The CDR3 consists of 16 residues. Between the trimmed V and J ends, which lost 0 bases and 0 bases, there was a span of 9 bases. The germline CDR1 and CDR2 sequences are LNHNV and YYDKDF (reference sequence). The CDR3 DNA reads as TGTGCCACCAGCAGAGATGTGGCAGTCTCTGGAAACACCATATATTTT. This encodes CATSRDVAVSGNTIYF.

This clonotype has just a few counts. This sequence joins TRBV10-3 and TRBJ1-3; D uncertain. The CDR3 is 14 amino acids. V was cut by 3 bases and J by 4 bases, with 10 bases left in between. The germline V gene has CDR1 ENHRY and CDR2 SYGVKD. CDR3 region: CAISDSPGGNTIYF. DNA for the CDR3: TGTGCCATCAGTGACAGCCCGGGGGGAAACACCATATATTTT.

The rearrangement uses TRBV2 and TRBJ2-7; 8 bases are a match to TRBD1. CDR3 length equals 14 residues. V lost 7 bases, J lost 1 base, and 6 bases stayed unmatched. Germline V gene sequence: CDR1 SNHLY, CDR2 FYNNEI. DNA for the CDR3: TGTGCCAGCACCCGGGACAGGAGTTCCTACGAGCAGTACTTC. This codes for CASTRDRSSYEQYF. The full variable domain, with the rest looked up from reference TRBV2 and TRBJ2-7, is EPEVTQTPSHQVTQMGQEVILRCVPISNHLYFYWYRQILGQKVEFLVSFYNNEISEKSEIFDDQFSVERPDGSNFTLKIRSTKLEDSAMYFCASTRDRSSYEQYFGPGTRLTVT.

The CDR3 region is CSARTGRGSHEQYF. CDR3 DNA: TGCAGTGCTAGAACAGGCAGGGGTTCGCACGAGCAGTACTTC. V usage is TRBV20-1 and J usage is TRBJ2-7, with a tentative D call TRBD1 (6 bases). CDR1 and CDR2 (germline): DFQATT, SNEGSKA (reference sequence). The V gene lost 2 bases and the J gene lost 5 bases, with 16 bases spanning the gap. The CDR3 is 14 residues long.

The chain carries TRBV18 and TRBJ1-2; D unclear. Germline V gene sequence: CDR1 KGHSH, CDR2 LQKENI. This CDR3 is built from 15 residues. Trimming stripped 3 bases from V and 1 base from J, with 12 bases between. CDR3 residues: CASSPVGQVNYGYTF. In DNA, the CDR3 is TGTGCCAGCTCACCGGTCGGGCAGGTTAACTATGGCTACACCTTC.

The chain carries TRBV5-1 and TRBJ2-1; D is unresolved. CDR1 and CDR2 from the germline V gene are SGHRS and YFSETQ. With 6 bases removed from V and 2 bases from J, the gap between germline ends came to 12 bases. The CDR3 is 14 amino acids. The CDR3 DNA sequence: TGCGCCAGCAACGGCGGCTCTACCTACAATGAGCAGTTCTTC. Protein: CASNGGSTYNEQFF.

This clonotype was seen ten or more times. This chain links TRBV6-2 or TRBV6-3 with TRBJ1-2, with TRBD1 as a possible D gene (5 bases). The CDR3 contains 14 residues. Trimming stripped 2 bases from V and 4 bases from J, with 11 bases between. Germline CDR1 is MNHEY and CDR2 is SVGEGT. Here the CDR3 reads CASSYPGTAYGYTF. CDR3 sequence (DNA): TGTGCCAGCAGTTACCCCGGGACGGCCTATGGCTACACCTTC.

Details on this clonotype: A much larger clone differs by one base, so this may be a read error. This chain joins TRBV4-3 and TRBJ2-3, with D tentatively TRBD1 (6 bases). Germline V CDR1 and CDR2: LGHNA, YSLEER. The CDR3 is 16 amino acids. V dropped 8 bases and J dropped 5 bases, with 23 bases sitting between them. In nucleotides, the CDR3 is TGCGCCAGCGGCAACCGTAACTGGGAAGGGGGAGATACGCAGTATTTT. This codes for CASGNRNWEGGDTQYF.

This clonotype turned up a few times. This rearrangement joins TRBV5-1 to TRBJ2-3; the match to TRBD1 covers 11 bases. The V and J ends lost 4 bases and 4 bases, in that order; junction bases with no gene match: 5. Germline CDR1 is SGHRS and CDR2 is YFSETQ. The CDR3 loop spans 15 amino acids. CDR3 coding DNA: TGCGCCAGCAGCCCATGGACAGGGGGCGCAGATACGCAGTATTTT. Translation gives CASSPWTGGADTQYF.

This chain connects TRBV20-1 to TRBJ2-3; a weak D match, TRBD2 (6 bases). CDR1 and CDR2 from the germline V gene are DFQATT and SNEGSKA (reference sequence). CDR3 size: 15 residues. Trimming left V 0 bases short and J 4 bases short, with 14 bases between. As DNA, the CDR3 is TGCAGTGCTAGAGATCTCCAGCGGGTGGCAGATACGCAGTATTTT. Encoded protein: CSARDLQRVADTQYF.

The V gene is TRBV20-1, the J gene TRBJ2-1; D might be TRBD2 (7 bases). Deletions cut 5 bases from V and 9 bases from J, with 26 bases between. The CDR3 extends over 16 amino acids. Germline assignment: CDR1 DFQATT and CDR2 SNEGSKA (reference sequence). The CDR3 nucleotides are TGCAGTGCTCCCAGGGCCCCGGGGGGCCAATCATCTGAGCAGTTCTTC. Translating it yields CSAPRAPGGQSSEQFF.

A few counts support this clonotype. The V and J genes are TRBV12-3 or TRBV12-4 and TRBJ2-5; D is possibly TRBD1 (5 bases). Trimming took off 7 bases at V and 1 base at J, with 16 bases between the two ends. The CDR3 extends over 15 amino acids. In DNA, the CDR3 is TGTGCCAGCACCCCAAGGGGCAGTGCCCAAGAGACCCAGTACTTC. Residues: CASTPRGSAQETQYF.

In DNA, the CDR3 is TGTGCCAGCAGCTTATGGCCGGGGGGAAACACCATATATTTT. Translating it yields CASSLWPGGNTIYF. The V and J genes are TRBV11-2 and TRBJ1-3; no definite D call. The CDR3 is made up of 14 amino acids. Between the trimmed V and J ends, which lost 2 bases and 4 bases, there was a span of 9 bases. Per the germline V gene, CDR1 is SGHAT and CDR2 is FQNNGV.

This clonotype was picked up a small number of times. Here the CDR3 DNA reads TGTGCCAGCAGCTTAGAGGCAGCCGGTAGCTCCTACAATGAGCAGTTCTTC. This sequence encodes CASSLEAAGSSYNEQFF. This chain links TRBV7-9 with TRBJ2-1, with D hard to call. V was clipped by 1 base and J by 0 bases, with 13 bases between them. This CDR3 region has 17 residues. Germline assignment: CDR1 SEHNR and CDR2 FQNEAQ (reference sequence).

V usage is TRBV5-1 and J usage is TRBJ2-6; D perhaps matches TRBD1 (8 bases). V dropped 2 bases and J dropped 12 bases, with 15 bases sitting between them. Looked up from germline, CDR1 is SGHRS and CDR2 is YFSETQ. The length of the CDR3 is 14 residues. The CDR3 loop reads CASSFGGTGLVLTF. In DNA, the CDR3 is TGCGCCAGCAGCTTCGGGGGGACAGGTCTCGTCCTGACTTTC.

This clonotype was seen a few times. CDR3 protein: CASSTGDRSSPLHF. The CDR3 nucleotides read TGCGCCAGCAGCACGGGGGACAGGTCTTCACCCCTCCACTTT. This chain connects TRBV5-1 to TRBJ1-6, with 8 bases identical to TRBD1. Unmatched junction bases numbered 6, after V lost 4 bases and J lost 9 bases. The CDR3 has 14 amino acids. Germline V gives CDR1 SGHRS, CDR2 YFSETQ.